Presented here are 9 T cell receptor beta chains from one specimen sequenced in a study of human T cells and chemical hapten exposure. Time point in this sample: patch test 2, 6 weeks after DPC sensitization. Regarding treatment: therapeutic diphenylcyclopropenone sensitization with weekly scalp DPC. TCRdb recomputed calls from the RACE reads with MiXCR, one row per CDR3 protein. Of a few hundred thousand distinct CDR3 sequences listed, about 6% are singletons. The sequences come from whole blood, collected in connection with sensitization to the hapten diphenylcyclopropenone (DPC). The receptors shown here come from a young woman with alopecia areata. Some clones in this sample may be carry-over from other donors' samples.

The sample holds a few counts of this clonotype. The V and J genes are TRBV6-5 and TRBJ2-3; tentative D call: TRBD1 (6 bases). CDR1 MNHEY and CDR2 SVGAGI come from the germline V gene. The V gene lost 3 bases and the J gene lost 5 bases, with 15 bases spanning the gap. The CDR3 runs 15 residues. CDR3 coding DNA: TGTGCCAGCAGTTATGGGGGCGCGGGTCTAGATACGCAGTATTTT. Protein: CASSYGGAGLDTQYF.

This clonotype was picked up many times. The chain is built from TRBV6-5 and TRBJ1-4, with D perhaps matching TRBD1 (5 bases). V was clipped by 4 bases and J by 8 bases, with 17 bases between them. The CDR3 sequence is 15 residues long. CDR1 and CDR2 from the germline V gene are MNHEY and SVGAGI. The CDR3 region is CASSLMGLQGEKLFF. The CDR3 bases are TGTGCCAGCAGTTTAATGGGGCTGCAGGGAGAAAAACTGTTTTTT.

The rearrangement links TRBV5-1 to TRBJ2-3; 9 bases align to TRBD2. Trimming took 2 bases from V and 5 from J; bases not matched to a gene: 12. The CDR3 length is 17 residues. Germline V gene sequence: CDR1 SGHRS, CDR2 YFSETQ. The CDR3 DNA follows: TGCGCCAGCAGCTTAGGTCCTAGCGGGGTCCCAGGAGATACGCAGTATTTT. Protein: CASSLGPSGVPGDTQYF. The variable domain in full, completed from reference TRBV5-1 and TRBJ2-3, reads KAGVTQTPRYLIKTRGQQVTLSCSPISGHRSVSWYQQTPGQGLQFLFEYFSETQRNKGNFPGRFSGRQFSNSRSEMNVSTLELGDSALYLCASSLGPSGVPGDTQYFGPGTRLTVL.

There are a few counts of this clonotype. V usage is TRBV11-1 and J usage is TRBJ1-3; no firm D call. V lost 2 bases and J lost 0, with 5 bases in between. Germline V CDR1 and CDR2: SGHAT, FQDESV (reference sequence). There are 14 residues in the CDR3. CDR3 DNA sequence: TGTGCCAGCAGCTTATCCCCCTCTGGAAACACCATATATTTT. Its protein is CASSLSPSGNTIYF.

The chain links TRBV3-1 to TRBJ1-1, with 7 positions matching TRBD1. Germline-derived CDR1 and CDR2 are LGHDT and YNNKEL (reference sequence). CDR3 length: 15 residues. V trimming: 4 bases; J trimming: 1 base; junction bases outside the gene matches: 6. The CDR3 DNA is TGTGCCAGCAGCCCCCGACGACAGGGGAACACTGAAGCTTTCTTT. Translation: CASSPRRQGNTEAFF.

This clonotype came up many times. V and J are TRBV18 and TRBJ1-4; TRBD1 aligns across 10 bases. V lost 6 bases to trimming and J lost 6 bases; unmatched junction nucleotides: 4. The germline CDR1 and CDR2 sequences are KGHSH and LQKENI. There are 14 residues in the CDR3. The CDR3 DNA follows: TGTGCCAGCTCGCCCGGGACAGGGGATGAAAAACTGTTTTTT. Residues: CASSPGTGDEKLFF.

This clonotype was recorded at least ten times. CDR3 nucleotide sequence: TGTGCCAGCAGTGACTCTCGCAGGGTGAATGGCTACACCTTC. This codes for CASSDSRRVNGYTF. The V call is TRBV6-4, the J call TRBJ1-2, with D perhaps TRBD1 (5 bases). CDR3 size: 14 residues. Trimming pared 0 bases from V and 6 bases from J, leaving 11 bases between. The germline gives CDR1 MRHNA, CDR2 SNTAGT.

This chain connects TRBV4-1 to TRBJ2-1; 7 bases map to TRBD2. The CDR3 covers 14 residues. From germline, CDR1 is MGHRA and CDR2 YSYEKL. With V trimmed by 3 bases and J by 8 bases, 7 bases remained unmatched. In DNA form, the CDR3 reads TGCGCCAGCAGCCATCTGACTAGCAGGGATGAGCAGTTCTTC. Amino acid sequence: CASSHLTSRDEQFF.

This clonotype was counted a few times. The V call is TRBV28, the J call TRBJ1-6, with no clear D. The CDR3 is 13 residues long. Trimming took off 6 bases at V and 7 bases at J, with 10 bases between the two ends. The germline V gene encodes CDR1 MDHEN and CDR2 SYDVKM. The CDR3 DNA is TGTGCCAGCAGGCCCCCAGGAAATTCACCCCTCCACTTT. This gives the protein CASRPPGNSPLHF. Supplemented by reference TRBV28 and TRBJ1-6, the full variable domain reads DVKVTQSSRYLVKRTGEKVFLECVQDMDHENMFWYRQDPGLGLRLIYFSYDVKMKEKGDIPEGYSVSREKKERFSLILESASTNQTSMYLCASRPPGNSPLHFGNGTRLTVT.